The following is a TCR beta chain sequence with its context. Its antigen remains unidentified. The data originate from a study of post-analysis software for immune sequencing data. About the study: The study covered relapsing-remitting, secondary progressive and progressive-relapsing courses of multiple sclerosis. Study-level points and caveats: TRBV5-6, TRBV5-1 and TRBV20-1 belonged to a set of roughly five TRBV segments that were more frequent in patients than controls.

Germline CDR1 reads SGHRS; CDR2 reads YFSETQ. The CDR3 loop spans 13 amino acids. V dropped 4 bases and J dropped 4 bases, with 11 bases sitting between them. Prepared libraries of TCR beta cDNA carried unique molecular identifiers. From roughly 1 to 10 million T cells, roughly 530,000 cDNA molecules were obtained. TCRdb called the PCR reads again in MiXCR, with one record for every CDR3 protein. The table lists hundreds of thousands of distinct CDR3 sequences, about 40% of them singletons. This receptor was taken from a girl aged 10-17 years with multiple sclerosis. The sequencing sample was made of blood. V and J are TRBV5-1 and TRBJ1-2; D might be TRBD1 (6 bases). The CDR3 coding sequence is TGCGCCAGCAGCGCTACAGGGCCCTATGGCTACACCTTC. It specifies CASSATGPYGYTF.